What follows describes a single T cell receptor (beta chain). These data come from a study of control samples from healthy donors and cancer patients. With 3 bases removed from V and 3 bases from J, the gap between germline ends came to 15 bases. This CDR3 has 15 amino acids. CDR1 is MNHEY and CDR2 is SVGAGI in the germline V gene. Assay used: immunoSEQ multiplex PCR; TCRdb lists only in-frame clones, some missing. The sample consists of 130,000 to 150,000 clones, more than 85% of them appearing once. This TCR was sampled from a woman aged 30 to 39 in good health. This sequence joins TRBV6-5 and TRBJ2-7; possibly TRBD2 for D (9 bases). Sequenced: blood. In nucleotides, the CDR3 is TGTGCCAGCAGTTATCCTAGCGGGACAGGCTACGAGCAGTACTTC. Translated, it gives CASSYPSGTGYEQYF.